This paragraph covers one T cell receptor beta chain sequence. Repertoires were generated with immunoSEQ multiplex PCR, while TCRdb's copy carries only in-frame clones and drops some. The sample contains 2 million to 2.5 million clones, under 95% of which appear only once. Germline values: CDR1 SGHNT, CDR2 YYREEE (reference sequence). The CDR3 has 13 residues. V shed 4 bases and J shed 2 bases, with 9 bases lying between them. The data were obtained in a study of shared clonotypes between healthy human individuals. Study details: Each donor's CD4 naive and CD4 memory cells filled three plates apiece, CD8 naive two, and CD8 memory one.

The chain joins TRBV5-4 to TRBJ2-5; the D gene could be TRBD1 or TRBD2 (6 bases each). The TCR sequence derives from a man younger than 35 in good health. Some clones in this sample may be carry-over from other donors' samples. Sequenced input: naive CD4+ T cells from PBMCs. Subset noted: CD45RA+ positively selected. CDR3 nucleotide sequence: TGTGCCAGCAGCCGAGGGGGGCAAGAGACCCAGTACTTC. As protein: CASSRGGQETQYF.